Listed below are T cell receptor beta chains from one sample, sequenced in a study of CD8+CD57+ T cells in acquired aplastic anemia. Via MiXCR, TCRdb re-called the reads, giving one row per CDR3 protein. This sample has about 20,000 distinct CDR3 sequences, with about 40% found just once. Sequenced material: CD8+CD57+ T cells sorted from PBMCs. These receptors all stem from a human donor with aplastic anemia. Both conserved end residues are part of each CDR3. A D gene is named only where the DNA matches it firmly. Part of the rows lack a size; the others show once, few, many or a class for expanded clones.

j_call clone_size v_call d_call cdr3_nt cdr3_aa
TRBJ1-2 . TRBV7-2 . TGTGCCAGCAGCCCTTGGGGTTACGATGGCTACACCTTC CASSPWGYDGYTF
TRBJ2-1 . TRBV2 . TGTGCCAGCAGTGAACCCGGCAATGAGCAGTTCTTC CASSEPGNEQFF
TRBJ1-1 . TRBV12-5 . TGTGCTAGTGGTTGGACTAACACTGAAGCTTTCTTT CASGWTNTEAFF
TRBJ2-3 . TRBV6-2/TRBV6-3 . TGTGCCAGCAGTTACGGCCCCGGGAGCACAGATACGCAGTATTTT CASSYGPGSTDTQYF
TRBJ2-3 few TRBV2 . TGTGCCAGCAGTGAAGGGTCCGCAGATACGCAGTATTTT CASSEGSADTQYF
TRBJ2-5 . TRBV2 . TGTGCCAGCAGTGAAGCGCAGTACCAAGAGACCCAGTACTTC CASSEAQYQETQYF
TRBJ2-7 many TRBV11-2 . TGTGCCAGCATTTTTGGGACTGCGGGGGAGCAGTACTTC CASIFGTAGEQYF
TRBJ2-7 . TRBV7-9 TRBD2 TGCGCCAGCAGCCAAGGGCTAGCGGGAGTATCCGAGCAGTACTTC CASSQGLAGVSEQYF
TRBJ1-1 . TRBV7-8 . TGTGCCAGCAGCCGACAACAACAAACGACTGAAGCTTTCTTT CASSRQQQTTEAFF
TRBJ1-2 . TRBV5-5 . TGTGCCAGCAGGGTGAGAGGGGCGGACTATGGCTACACCTTC CASRVRGADYGYTF
TRBJ2-7 many TRBV20-1 . TGCAGTGCTACCCCTCGCGACGAGCAGTACTTC CSATPRDEQYF
TRBJ2-7 . TRBV20-1 TRBD2 TGCAGTGCTAGGTCAAGGGAAGGACTAGCGGGAGGTGGCGAGCAGTACTTC CSARSREGLAGGGEQYF
TRBJ2-7 . TRBV7-6 TRBD2 TGTGCCAGCAGCTTAGAAGCGGGAGATCCCGGGACAAGCTACGAGCAGTACTTC CASSLEAGDPGTSYEQYF
TRBJ1-2 once TRBV5-1 . TGCGCCAGCAGCTTGGGGGGTTTAGATGGCTACACCTTC CASSLGGLDGYTF
TRBJ2-7 few TRBV6-5 TRBD2 TGTGCCAGCAGTTCCACAGCGGGAGGGCCCTACGAGCAGTACTTC CASSSTAGGPYEQYF
TRBJ2-7 . TRBV12-3/TRBV12-4 . TGTGCCAGCAGTCTCCCACTGGCAGGGCGTAACGAGCAGTACTTC CASSLPLAGRNEQYF